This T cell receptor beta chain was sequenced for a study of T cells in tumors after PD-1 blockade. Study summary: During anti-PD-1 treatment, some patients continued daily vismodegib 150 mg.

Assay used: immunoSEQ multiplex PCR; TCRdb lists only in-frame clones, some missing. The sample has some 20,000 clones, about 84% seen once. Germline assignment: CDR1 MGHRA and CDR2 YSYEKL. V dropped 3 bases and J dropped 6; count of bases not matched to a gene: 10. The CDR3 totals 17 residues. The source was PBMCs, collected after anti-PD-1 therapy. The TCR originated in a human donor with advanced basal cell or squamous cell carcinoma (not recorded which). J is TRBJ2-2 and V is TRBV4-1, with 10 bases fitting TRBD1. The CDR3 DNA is TGCGCCAGCAGCCATCAACCGGGACAGGGGATCCCCGGGGAGCTGTTTTTT. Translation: CASSHQPGQGIPGELFF.